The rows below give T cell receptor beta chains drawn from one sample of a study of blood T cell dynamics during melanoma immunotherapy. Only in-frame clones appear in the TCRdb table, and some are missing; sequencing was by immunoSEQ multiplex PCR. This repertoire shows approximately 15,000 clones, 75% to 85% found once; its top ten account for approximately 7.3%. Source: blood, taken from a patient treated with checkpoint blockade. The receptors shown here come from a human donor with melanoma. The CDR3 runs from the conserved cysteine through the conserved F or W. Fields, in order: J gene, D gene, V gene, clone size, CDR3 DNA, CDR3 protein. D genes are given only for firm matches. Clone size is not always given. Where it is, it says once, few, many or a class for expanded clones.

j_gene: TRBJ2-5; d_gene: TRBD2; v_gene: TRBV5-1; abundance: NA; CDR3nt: TGCGCCAGCAGCTTGTTCGCGGGAGGGCCGGGCCAAGAGACCCAGTACTTC; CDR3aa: CASSLFAGGPGQETQYF
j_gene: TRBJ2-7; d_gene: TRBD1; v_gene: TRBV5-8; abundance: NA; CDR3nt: TGTGCCAGCAGCTGGGGACAGGGATCCTACGAGCAGTACTTC; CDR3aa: CASSWGQGSYEQYF
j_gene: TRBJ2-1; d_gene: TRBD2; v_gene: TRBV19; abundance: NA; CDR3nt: TGTGCCAGTGAACCCGGGACTAGCGGGATCTACAATGAGCAGTTCTTC; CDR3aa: CASEPGTSGIYNEQFF
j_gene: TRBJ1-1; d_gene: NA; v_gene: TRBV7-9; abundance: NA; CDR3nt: TGTGCCAGCAGCCACCCGGGCACTGAAGCTTTCTTT; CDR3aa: CASSHPGTEAFF
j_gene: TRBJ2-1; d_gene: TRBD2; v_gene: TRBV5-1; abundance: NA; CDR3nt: TGCGCCAGCAGCTTGGCCCCGGGAGGGCCCTCTTACAATGAGCAGTTCTTC; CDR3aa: CASSLAPGGPSYNEQFF
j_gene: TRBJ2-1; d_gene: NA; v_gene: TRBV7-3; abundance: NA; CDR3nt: TGTGCCAGCAGCTTATTGCGGGACCCTCCCTACAATGAGCAGTTCTTC; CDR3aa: CASSLLRDPPYNEQFF
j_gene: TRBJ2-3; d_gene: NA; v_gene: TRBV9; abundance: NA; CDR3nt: TGTGCCAGCAGCCCCTCGGAGGCGGGATACACAGATACGCAGTATTTT; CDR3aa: CASSPSEAGYTDTQYF
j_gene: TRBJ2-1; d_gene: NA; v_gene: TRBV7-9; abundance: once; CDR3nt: TGTGCCAGCAGCTTAGCGGCCGGACGCTACAATGAGCAGTTCTTC; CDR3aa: CASSLAAGRYNEQFF
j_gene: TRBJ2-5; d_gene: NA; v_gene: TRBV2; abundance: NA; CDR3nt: TGTGCCAGCAGTGAGGCAGATGAGACCCAGTACTTC; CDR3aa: CASSEADETQYF
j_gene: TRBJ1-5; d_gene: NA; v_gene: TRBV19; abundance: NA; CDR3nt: TGTGCCAGTAGTATAATCGGAGGGAATCAGCCCCAGCATTTT; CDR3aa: CASSIIGGNQPQHF
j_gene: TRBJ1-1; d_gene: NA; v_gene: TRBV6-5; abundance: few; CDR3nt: TGTGCCAGCGGACGGTGGGGCACTGAAGCTTTCTTT; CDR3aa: CASGRWGTEAFF
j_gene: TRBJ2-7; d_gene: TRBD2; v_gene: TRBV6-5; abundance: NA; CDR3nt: TGTGCCAGCAGTTCGGCTACTAGCGACTCCTACGAGCAGTACTTC; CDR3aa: CASSSATSDSYEQYF
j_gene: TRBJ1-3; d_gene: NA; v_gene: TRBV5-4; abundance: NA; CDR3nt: TGCGCCAGCAGCCAAGATCGTTGGGGTAGTAACACCATATATTTT; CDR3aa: CASSQDRWGSNTIYF
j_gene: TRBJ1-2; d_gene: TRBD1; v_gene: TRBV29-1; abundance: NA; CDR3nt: TGCAGCGTAGGGGACAGCTACTATGGCTACACCTTC; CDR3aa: CSVGDSYYGYTF
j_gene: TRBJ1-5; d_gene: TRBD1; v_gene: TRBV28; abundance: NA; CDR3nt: TGTGCCAGCAGCTACAGACAGGGTTGGAATCAGCCCCAGCATTTT; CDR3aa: CASSYRQGWNQPQHF
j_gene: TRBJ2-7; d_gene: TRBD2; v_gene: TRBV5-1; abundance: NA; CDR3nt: TGCGCCAGCCGGACTAGCGGGATTAGCTCCTACGAGCAGTACTTC; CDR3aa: CASRTSGISSYEQYF
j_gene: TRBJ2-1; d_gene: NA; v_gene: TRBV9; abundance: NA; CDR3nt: TGTGCCAGCAGCGCTGATCTTAGCCCCTACAATGAGCAGTTCTTC; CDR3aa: CASSADLSPYNEQFF
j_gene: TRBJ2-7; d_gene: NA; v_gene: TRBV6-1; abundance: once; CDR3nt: TGTGCCAGCGGGGATTGGGAGCAGTACTTC; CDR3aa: CASGDWEQYF
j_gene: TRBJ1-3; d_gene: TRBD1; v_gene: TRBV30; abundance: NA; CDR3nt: TGTGCCTGCGACAGGGCCGCCGGAAACACCATATATTTT; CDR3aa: CACDRAAGNTIYF
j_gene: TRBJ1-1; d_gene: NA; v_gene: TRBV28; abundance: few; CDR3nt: TGTGCCAGCAGTTTAAAGAACACTGAAGCTTTCTTT; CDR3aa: CASSLKNTEAFF
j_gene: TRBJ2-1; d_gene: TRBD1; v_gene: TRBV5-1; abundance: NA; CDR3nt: TGCGCCAGCAGCCTACGACAGGGTATTGCCAATGAGCAGTTCTTC; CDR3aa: CASSLRQGIANEQFF
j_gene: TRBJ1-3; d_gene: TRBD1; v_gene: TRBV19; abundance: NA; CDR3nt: TGTGCCAGTAGGTTATTTTCGGGACAGGGTTCTCGCGGAAACACCATATATTTT; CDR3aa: CASRLFSGQGSRGNTIYF
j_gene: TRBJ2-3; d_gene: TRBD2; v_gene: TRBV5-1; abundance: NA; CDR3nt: TGCGCCAGCAGCTCTGGGACTAGCGGGAGATTGACAGATACGCAGTATTTT; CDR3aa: CASSSGTSGRLTDTQYF
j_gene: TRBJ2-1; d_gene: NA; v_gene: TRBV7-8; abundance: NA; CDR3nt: TGTGCCAGCAGCTTAGCGCGACTAGAGGTCTATGAGCAGTTCTTC; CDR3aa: CASSLARLEVYEQFF
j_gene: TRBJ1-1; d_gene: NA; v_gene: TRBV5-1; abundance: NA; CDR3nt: TGCGCCAGCAGCCCGCAGGCTAAGGCTATAACGGGCACTGAAGCTTTCTTT; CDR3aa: CASSPQAKAITGTEAFF
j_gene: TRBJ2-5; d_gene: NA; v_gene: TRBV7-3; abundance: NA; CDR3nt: TGTGCCAGCAGCGTCGGGACTCAAGAGACCCAGTACTTC; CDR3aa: CASSVGTQETQYF
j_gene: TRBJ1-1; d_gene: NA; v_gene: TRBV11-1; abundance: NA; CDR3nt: TGTGCCAGCAGCCTCAGGACAGTCGAACCTATGAACACTGAAGCTTTCTTT; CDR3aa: CASSLRTVEPMNTEAFF
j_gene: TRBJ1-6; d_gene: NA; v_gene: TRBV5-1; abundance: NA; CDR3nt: TGCGCCAGCAGCTTGGAGGACGGTGGGGGTTCACCCCTCCACTTT; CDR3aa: CASSLEDGGGSPLHF
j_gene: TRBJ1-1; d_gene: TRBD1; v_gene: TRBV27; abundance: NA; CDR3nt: TGTGCCAGCAGTTTATTGGCAGGGACAGCCACTGAAGCTTTCTTT; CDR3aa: CASSLLAGTATEAFF
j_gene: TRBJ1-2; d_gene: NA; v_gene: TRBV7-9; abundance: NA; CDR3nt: TGTGCCAGCAGCTTACCCAGGCTAACCGCGCGGTTC; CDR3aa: CASSLPRLTARF
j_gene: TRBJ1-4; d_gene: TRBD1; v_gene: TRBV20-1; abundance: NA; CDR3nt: TGCAGTGCTATGAGACAGGGTCAACTGTTTTTT; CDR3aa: CSAMRQGQLFF
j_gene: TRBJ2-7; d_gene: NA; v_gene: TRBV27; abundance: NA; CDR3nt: TGTGCCAGCAGACCTGTTAACTCCTACGAGCAGTACTTC; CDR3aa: CASRPVNSYEQYF
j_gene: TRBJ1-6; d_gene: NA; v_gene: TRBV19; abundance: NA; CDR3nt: TGTGCCAGTAGTATAAAACAGGGTGGTAGGGTAAACTCGTTGAATTCACCCCTCCACTTT; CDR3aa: CASSIKQGGRVNSLNSPLHF
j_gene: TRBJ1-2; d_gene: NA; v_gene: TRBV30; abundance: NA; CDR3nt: TGTGCCTGGACGAAAACCGGGGGTGGCTACACCTTC; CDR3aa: CAWTKTGGGYTF
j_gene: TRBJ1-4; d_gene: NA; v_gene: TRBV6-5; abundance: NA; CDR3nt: TGTGCCAGCAGTTACTCGGCGGGCAGGGTGGGCGAAAAACTGTTTTTT; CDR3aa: CASSYSAGRVGEKLFF